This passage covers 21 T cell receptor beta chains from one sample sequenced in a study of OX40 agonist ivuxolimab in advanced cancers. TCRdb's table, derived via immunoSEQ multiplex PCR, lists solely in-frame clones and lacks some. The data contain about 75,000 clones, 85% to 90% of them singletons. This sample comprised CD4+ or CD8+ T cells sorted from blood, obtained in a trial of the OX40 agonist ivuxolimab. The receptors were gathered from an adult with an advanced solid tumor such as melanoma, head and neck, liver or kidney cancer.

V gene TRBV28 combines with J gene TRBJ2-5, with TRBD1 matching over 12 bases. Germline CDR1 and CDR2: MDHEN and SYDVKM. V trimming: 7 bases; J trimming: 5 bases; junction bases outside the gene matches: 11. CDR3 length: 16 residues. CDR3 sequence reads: CASTPGTGGTWETQYF. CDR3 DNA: TGTGCCAGCACCCCCGGGACAGGGGGCACGTGGGAGACCCAGTACTTC.

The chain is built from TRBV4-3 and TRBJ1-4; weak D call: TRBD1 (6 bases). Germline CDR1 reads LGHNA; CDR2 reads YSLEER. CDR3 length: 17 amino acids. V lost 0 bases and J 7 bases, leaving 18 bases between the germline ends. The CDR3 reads CASSQEAYQGTGEKLFF. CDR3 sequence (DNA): TGCGCCAGCAGCCAAGAGGCCTACCAGGGGACGGGTGAAAAACTGTTTTTT.

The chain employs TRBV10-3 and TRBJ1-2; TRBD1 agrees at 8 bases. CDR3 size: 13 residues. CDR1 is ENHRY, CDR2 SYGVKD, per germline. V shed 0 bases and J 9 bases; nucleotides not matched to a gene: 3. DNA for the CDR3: TGTGCCATCAGTGAGTCCGGACAGGGCAGCTACACCTTC. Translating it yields CAISESGQGSYTF.

DNA for the CDR3: TGTGCCAGCAGCTTATCTAGGCAACGGGGAGAGCAGTACTTC. Amino acids: CASSLSRQRGEQYF. The chain recombines TRBV7-2 with TRBJ2-7; D possibly corresponds to TRBD2 (5 bases). CDR1 is SGHTA, CDR2 FQGNSA, per germline. Trimming took off 2 bases at V and 7 bases at J, with 15 bases between the two ends. This CDR3 has 14 residues.

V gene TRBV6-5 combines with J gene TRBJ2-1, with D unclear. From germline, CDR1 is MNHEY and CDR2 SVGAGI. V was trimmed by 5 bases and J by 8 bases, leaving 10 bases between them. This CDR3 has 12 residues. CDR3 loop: CASSEDFHEQFF. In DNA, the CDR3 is TGTGCCAGCAGTGAAGACTTCCATGAGCAGTTCTTC.

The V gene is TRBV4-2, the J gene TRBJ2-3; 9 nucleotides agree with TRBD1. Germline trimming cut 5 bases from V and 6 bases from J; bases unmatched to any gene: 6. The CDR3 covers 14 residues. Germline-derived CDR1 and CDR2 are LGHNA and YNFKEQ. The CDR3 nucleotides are TGTGCCAGCAGCGGACAGGGGATGTGGGATACGCAGTATTTT. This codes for CASSGQGMWDTQYF.

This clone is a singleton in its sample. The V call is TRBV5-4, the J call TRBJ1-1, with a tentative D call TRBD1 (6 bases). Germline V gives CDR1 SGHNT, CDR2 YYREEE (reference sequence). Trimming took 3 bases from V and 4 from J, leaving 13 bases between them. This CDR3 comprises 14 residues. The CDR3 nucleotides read TGTGCCAGCAGCTACAGGGAGGGTGGCACTGAAGCTTTCTTT. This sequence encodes CASSYREGGTEAFF.

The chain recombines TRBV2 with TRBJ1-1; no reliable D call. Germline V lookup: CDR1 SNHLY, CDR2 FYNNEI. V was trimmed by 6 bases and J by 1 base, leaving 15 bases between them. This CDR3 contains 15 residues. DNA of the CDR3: TGTGCCAGCAGATACCGTCCGGGGTCGAACACTGAAGCTTTCTTT. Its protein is CASRYRPGSNTEAFF.

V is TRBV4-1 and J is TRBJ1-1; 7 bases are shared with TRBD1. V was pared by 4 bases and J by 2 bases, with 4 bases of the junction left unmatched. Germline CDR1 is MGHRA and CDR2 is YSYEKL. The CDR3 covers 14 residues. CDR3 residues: CASSPWDRNTEAFF. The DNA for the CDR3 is TGCGCCAGCAGCCCCTGGGACAGAAACACTGAAGCTTTCTTT.

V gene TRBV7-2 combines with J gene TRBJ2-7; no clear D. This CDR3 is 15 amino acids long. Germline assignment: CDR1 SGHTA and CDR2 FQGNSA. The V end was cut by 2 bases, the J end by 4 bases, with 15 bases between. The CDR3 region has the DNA TGTGCCAGCAGCTTAACCGCCCATCTATATTACGAGCAGTACTTC. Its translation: CASSLTAHLYYEQYF.

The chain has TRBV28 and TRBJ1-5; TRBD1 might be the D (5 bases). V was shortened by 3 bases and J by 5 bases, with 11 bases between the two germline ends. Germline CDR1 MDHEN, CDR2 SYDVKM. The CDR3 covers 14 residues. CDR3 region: CASSLMGGYQPQHF. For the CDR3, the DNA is TGTGCCAGCAGTTTGATGGGGGGATATCAGCCCCAGCATTTT.

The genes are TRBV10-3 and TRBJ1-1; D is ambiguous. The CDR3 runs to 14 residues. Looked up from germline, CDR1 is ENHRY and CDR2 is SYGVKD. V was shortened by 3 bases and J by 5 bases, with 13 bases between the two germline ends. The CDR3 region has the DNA TGTGCCATCAGTGATCAGTTAGAGGGAACTGAAGCTTTCTTT. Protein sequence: CAISDQLEGTEAFF.

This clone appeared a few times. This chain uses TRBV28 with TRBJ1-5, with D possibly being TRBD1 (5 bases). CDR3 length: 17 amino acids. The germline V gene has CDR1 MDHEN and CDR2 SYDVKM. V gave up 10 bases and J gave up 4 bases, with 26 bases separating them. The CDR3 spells CATRRQQGKVWNQPQHF. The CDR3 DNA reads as TGTGCCACCCGACGGCAGCAGGGAAAGGTTTGGAATCAGCCCCAGCATTTT.

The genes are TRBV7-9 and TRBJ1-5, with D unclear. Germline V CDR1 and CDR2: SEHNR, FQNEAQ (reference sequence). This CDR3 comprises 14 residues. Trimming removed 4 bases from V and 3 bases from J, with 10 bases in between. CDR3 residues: CASSSDSSNQPQHF. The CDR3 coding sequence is TGTGCCAGCAGCTCAGATTCCTCCAATCAGCCCCAGCATTTT.

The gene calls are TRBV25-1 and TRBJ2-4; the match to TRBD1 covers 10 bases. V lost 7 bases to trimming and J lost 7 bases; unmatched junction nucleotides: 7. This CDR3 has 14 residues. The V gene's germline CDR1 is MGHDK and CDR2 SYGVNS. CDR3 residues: CASKRTGGGNIQYF. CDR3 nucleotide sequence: TGTGCCAGCAAAAGGACAGGGGGGGGGAACATTCAGTACTTC.

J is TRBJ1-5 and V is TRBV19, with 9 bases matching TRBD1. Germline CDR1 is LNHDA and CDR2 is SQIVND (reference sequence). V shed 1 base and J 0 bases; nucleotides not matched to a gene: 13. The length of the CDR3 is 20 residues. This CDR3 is CASSIGGQGQFLTSNQPQHF. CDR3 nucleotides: TGTGCCAGTAGTATAGGTGGACAGGGGCAGTTCCTTACTAGCAATCAGCCCCAGCATTTT. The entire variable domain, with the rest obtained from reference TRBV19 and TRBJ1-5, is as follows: DGGITQSPKYLFRKEGQNVTLSCEQNLNHDAMYWYRQDPGQGLRLIYYSQIVNDFQKGDIAEGYSVSREKKESFPLTVTSAQKNPTAFYLCASSIGGQGQFLTSNQPQHFGDGTRLSIL.

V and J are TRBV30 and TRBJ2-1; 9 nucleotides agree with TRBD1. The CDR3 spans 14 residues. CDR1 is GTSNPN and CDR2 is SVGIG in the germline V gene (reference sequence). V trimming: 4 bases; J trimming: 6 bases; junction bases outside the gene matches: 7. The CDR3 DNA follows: TGTGCCTGGAATAGAGGACAGGGGCTCAATGAGCAGTTCTTC. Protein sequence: CAWNRGQGLNEQFF.

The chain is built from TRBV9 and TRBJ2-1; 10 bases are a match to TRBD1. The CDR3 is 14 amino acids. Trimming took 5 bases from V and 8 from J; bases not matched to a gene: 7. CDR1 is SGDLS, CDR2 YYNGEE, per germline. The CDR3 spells CASRGDRGGYEQFF. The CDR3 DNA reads TGTGCCAGCAGGGGGGACAGGGGAGGGTATGAGCAGTTCTTC.

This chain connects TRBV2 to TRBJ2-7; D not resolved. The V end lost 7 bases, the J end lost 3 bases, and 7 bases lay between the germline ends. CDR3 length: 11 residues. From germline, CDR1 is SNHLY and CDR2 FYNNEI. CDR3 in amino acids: CASTVNYEQYF. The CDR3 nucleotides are TGTGCCAGCACTGTTAACTACGAGCAGTACTTC.

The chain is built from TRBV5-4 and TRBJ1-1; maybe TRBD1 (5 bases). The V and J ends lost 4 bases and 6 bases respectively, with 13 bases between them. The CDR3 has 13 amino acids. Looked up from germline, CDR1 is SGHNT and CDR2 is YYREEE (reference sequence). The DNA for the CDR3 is TGTGCCAGCAGCCACGACAGTAGGTCTGAAGCTTTCTTT. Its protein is CASSHDSRSEAFF.

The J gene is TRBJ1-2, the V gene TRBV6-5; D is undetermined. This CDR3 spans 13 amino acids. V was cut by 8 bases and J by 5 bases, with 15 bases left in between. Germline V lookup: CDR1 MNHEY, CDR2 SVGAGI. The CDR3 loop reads CASGFAGSYGYTF. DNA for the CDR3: TGTGCCAGCGGATTTGCGGGCTCATATGGCTACACCTTC.